This T cell receptor (beta chain) was identified in a study of T cell responses to AZD1222 COVID-19 vaccine. A note on this clone: Its target is not known.

Using immunoSEQ multiplex PCR, the repertoire was profiled, and TCRdb retains in-frame clones only, with some absent. The table has about 110,000 clones, 75% to 90% seen once. The study, taken as a whole, reports: A rise in Spike-specific TCR breadth and depth followed two AZD1222 doses.

The CDR3 has 14 residues. Germline V gene data show CDR1 as SGHNT and CDR2 as YENEEA. V trimming: 3 bases; J trimming: 5 bases; junction bases outside the gene matches: 6. The sequenced sample was peripheral blood, obtained on day 0 of AZD1222 vaccination. This sequence originates from an adult in good health. The chain recombines TRBV11-3 with TRBJ1-1, with TRBD1 matching over 7 bases. CDR3 residues: CASSFTGEGTEAFF. In DNA form, the CDR3 reads TGTGCCAGCAGCTTTACAGGGGAAGGGACTGAAGCTTTCTTT.